This T cell receptor beta chain was retrieved from a study of shared clonotypes between healthy human individuals. Findings and limits, study-wide: Read depth was anticipated to influence clonotype sharing among donors. Naive CD4 clonotypes overlapped across several donors at roughly 5%. Non-shared clonotypes showed lower generation probabilities than clonotypes common to all four donors.

Replicate sorted-subset PCRs were loaded with around 0.2 ug DNA, 30,000 to 35,000 T cell genomes. Clones were sequenced by immunoSEQ multiplex PCR, and TCRdb holds only the in-frame ones, with some missing. This sample has approximately 720,000 clones, with around 92% found just once. The naive CD8 subset, CD45RO-negative cells positively selected for CCR7, excluded terminally differentiated effector memory CD45RA+ cells. The V and J ends lost 5 bases and 7 bases respectively, with 9 bases between them. Germline values: CDR1 LNHDA, CDR2 SQIVND (reference sequence). The CDR3 has 12 residues. In the case of this clone: The antigen remains unidentified.

Material for sequencing was naive CD8+ T cells sorted from blood. The V gene is TRBV19, the J gene TRBJ2-1, with D unresolved. The sequence derives from a man aged 30 to 39 in good health. The CDR3 DNA follows: TGTGCCAGTAGTCTTTACCGGAATGAGCAGTTCTTC. This translates into CASSLYRNEQFF.